Included here is one T cell receptor (beta chain) sequence, with context. This clone's antigen is unknown. Per-nucleotide qualities are absent, and no much larger clonotype sits a single base away. The entry originates in a study of cytomegalovirus exposure and HLA in healthy donors (dated by TCRdb to about 2017). Regarding the research as a whole: An earlier analysis of fewer than 750 of the donors reported 276 Gb of sequence data and roughly 120 million unique TCR beta sequences obtained from about 179 million T cells. An early release covering 550 to 650 HLA-typed donors comprised about 300 gigabases of sequencing data and around 85 million unique TCR sequences. Among the roughly 400 genotyped donors, roughly 80% belonged to the genetic ancestry cluster associated with self-reported Caucasian donors. The study was designed to test whether signatures of past pathogen exposure could be identified by cataloging public T cell receptors. The T cell repertoires of 666 subjects were profiled by immunosequencing and related to cytomegalovirus serostatus. A separate validation cohort of roughly 110 different subjects was used in addition to the approximately 610-subject first cohort. The study combined high-throughput TCR immunosequencing, statistical association of individual TCRs with disease status, and machine learning to predict cytomegalovirus infection status. A later analysis re-examined previously published TCR beta repertoires from hundreds of donors and added high-resolution HLA genotyping to investigate patterns of TCR occurrence. The later analysis used no new phenotypic data to find candidate immune exposures, relying instead on TCR beta sequences and their occurrence across donors. In an earlier analysis of 587 of the donors, high-throughput TCR beta sequencing was used to judge whether each TCR beta V gene segment behaved as functional or pseudogenic. Donor age, sex, ethnicity and CMV serostatus were compiled alongside the repertoire data. A later genetic analysis used genome-wide SNP genotypes for 398 of the 666 donors, treating that subset as a discovery cohort. All discovery cohort repertoires had been generated on a single sequencing platform. Both class I and class II loci were covered by HLA typing, at four-digit resolution. Typing coverage differed by locus: A, B, C, DRB1 and DQB1 were typed in about 629-640 donors, DQA1 in 500 to 550, DPA1 in nearly 610, and DPB1 in just under 490. Roughly five DR-DQ haplotypes were treated as single units for association and clustering because of strong linkage in the cohort. Among about 400 genotyped donors of the cohort, an average of roughly 230,000 unique TCR beta nucleotide sequences was sequenced per donor, of which 15% to 20% were non-productive.

The V and J ends are trimmed by 6 bases and 3 bases, leaving 11 bases between them. CDR3 length: 13 amino acids, cysteine to phenylalanine. Of the read, only the CDR3 DNA is kept; its 39 bases are in frame from base 1. The CDR1 and CDR2 encoded by the germline V gene (reference sequence) are SEHNR and FQNEAQ. Receptor libraries were prepared by the immunoSEQ multiplex PCR assay. A mixture of 60 forward primers for TCR Vbeta segments and 13 reverse primers for TCR Jbeta segments was used in the multiplex PCR. The CDR3 region of rearranged TCR beta genes was amplified from genomic DNA with a multiplex PCR assay. On the Illumina HiSeq System, the amplified TCR beta libraries were sequenced as 87-base-pair reads. The original methods were these. A later analysis tallied some 79 million unique TCR beta chains across the 650 to 750 repertoires, and approximately 11 million of those chains were shared by two or more donors. Raw reads were error-corrected and collapsed into unique sequences with a nearest-neighbor algorithm that merged closely related sequences to remove PCR and sequencing errors. To assign V, D and J gene segments, CDR3 sequences were aligned to IMGT reference sequences. Each retained sequence needed at least a six-nucleotide match to both a V gene segment and a J gene segment. Rearrangements were called productive when the CDR3 lacked stop codons and stayed in frame with V and J; all others were non-productive. Following IMGT convention, CDR3 was defined as the stretch from the second conserved V-encoded cysteine up to the conserved J-encoded phenylalanine. Sequences without an unambiguous match to a single V gene segment were excluded from the earlier analysis of about 640 of the donors. An earlier analysis of fewer than 650 of the donors classified V segments as functional when productive rearrangements were above 56.7% and as segregating when the standard deviation between donors was above 5%. A statistical classification framework was built for diagnosing cytomegalovirus status from the catalog of TCR beta chain sequences. V and J gene assignment, in a later analysis, came from comparing TCR nucleotide sequences with IMGT/GENE-DB human TR gene sequences. The TCRdist pipeline was used in a later analysis to assign CDR3 sequences and most-parsimonious VDJ recombination scenarios. In a later analysis, each TCR beta chain was defined by its CDR3 amino acid sequence together with its V-gene family, and reads without a unique V-gene family were excluded. As a way to deal with suspected cross-contamination and a sequencing artifact, a later analysis dropped 450 to 600 nucleotide sequences that were highly shared and had low generation probability. In a later analysis, a clonal expansion index for each public chain was calculated from normalized within-repertoire ranks of inferred template counts. Generation probabilities in a later analysis came from a VDJ recombination model fitted to out-of-frame rearrangements, and those results were checked against IGoR. Hypergeometric tests were used in a later analysis to score TCR-TCR, TCR-HLA and TCR-CMV co-occurrence, with a repertoire-size bias correction applied to the TCR pairs. In a later analysis, false discovery rates were estimated by permuting HLA or CMV assignments 20 times. A later analysis grouped co-occurring TCRs with DBSCAN, adding TCRdist sequence similarity when clustering within HLA-allele-positive subsets. For co-occurrence clustering, repertoires with fewer than 30,000 or more than 120,000 public chains were excluded, along with about five repertoires with anomalous nucleotide sharing. The source is immuneACCESS, and TCRdb retained only in-frame sequences with V and J called. Part of the clones is not carried over; for the studies checked, unresolved V genes explain less than half of this, and the remainder is unexplained. The V and J calls and clone size are taken from that table; D and trimming were inferred from the DNA. This sample is represented by about 120,000 clones; roughly 82% of them were singletons. Less than 6% of the sample rests with the top ten.

In total, roughly 670 healthy bone marrow donors made up the cohort. At the time of sampling, every cohort member was nominally healthy, though immune exposures that went unrecorded were likely present. The donor tested CMV seropositive, placing the donor among the roughly 270 seropositive members of the cohort. Every donor gave a peripheral blood sample, and the peripheral blood mononuclear cells from that sample were used for TCR beta sequencing. The Qiagen DNeasy Blood Extraction Kit was used to extract genomic DNA from the blood cell samples. The study at large found these results: In both the original and validation cohorts, the classifier was reported to diagnose cytomegalovirus status with high specificity and sensitivity. In a later analysis, HLA-associated TCR beta chains showed more clonal expansion and lower generation probabilities than non-associated chains that were equally common. Some IMGT-functional V segments, including TRBV6-2 and TRBV6-3, could not be distinguished by the 87-base-pair reads and were therefore excluded. A later analysis found that TCR association rates varied across HLA loci, with DRB1 alleles showing the most associated TCRs and HLA-C alleles the fewest. In an earlier analysis of 587 of the donors, most TCR beta V segments appeared in productive rearrangements about 87% or about 30% of the time, broadly matching IMGT annotations. A further reported finding was that TCR beta sequences accurately predicted the HLA-A and HLA-B alleles for most subjects in the first cohort. The authors suggested that the approach could potentially be extended to other disease states and immunological phenotypes. HLA typing was unavailable for some donors at each locus, so association tests used only the typed subset. V-gene and J-gene trimming of TCR beta chains was associated with a missense DCLRE1C variant in a later genetic analysis, and the association was replicated in an independent cohort. Most CMV-associated TCR beta chains appeared to be HLA-restricted in a later analysis, and the HLA associations seemed to be driven largely by CMV exposure. Only TCR beta chains were sequenced in this cohort, and the absence of alpha or paired-chain data limited detectable features. Compared with the approximately 670-donor mean, donors in an Asian-associated ancestry cluster had fewer N-insertions in productive TCRs, according to a later genetic analysis. Most TCR sequences were seen in very few donors, while some public TCRs were found in many individuals. A later analysis associated 16,951 TCR beta sequences with specific HLA alleles at a false discovery rate of 0.05. In a later analysis, several top co-occurrence clusters were reported to appear linked to parvovirus B19, influenza, CMV and Epstein-Barr virus. Correlated functional status among segregating V segments might be attributable to linkage disequilibrium, but an unknown experimental factor could not be ruled out. In vitro tests confirmed that a few of the cytomegalovirus-associated TCR beta chains recognize cytomegalovirus antigens. The study listed over 150 TCR beta chains as associated with cytomegalovirus. A cluster of highly shared sequence variants was judged likely to be a technical artifact of the sequencing pipeline. The presence/absence analyses assumed that sequencing depth was roughly uniform across donors, and that assumption may not be true. Because counts were too low, more than 15 rarely observed V segments, including chromosome 9 orphons, were left out of the earlier analysis of 587 of the donors. For the cohort, immune exposure information was limited to CMV serostatus. Strong co-occurrence of HLA alleles, especially DR and DQ, made assigning TCR associations to individual alleles difficult.

Sequencing was done on a sample of PBMCs. The clonotype originates from a man between 18 and 35 years old in good health and CMV-seropositive. The V and J genes are TRBV7-9 and TRBJ1-1, with the D gene not confidently named. At the DNA level, the sequence is TGTGCCAGCAGGCGGGAGACCTACACTGAAGCTTTCTTT. It is translated as CASRRETYTEAFF.